The 21 T cell receptor beta chains below all came from one sample that was sequenced in a study of cytomegalovirus exposure and HLA in healthy donors. Using immunoSEQ multiplex PCR, the repertoire was profiled, and TCRdb retains in-frame clones only, with some absent. The table has fewer than 200,000 clones, around 85% seen once. The material sequenced was PBMCs. These receptor sequences come from a man between 18 and 35 years old in good health and CMV-seropositive.

The chain recombines TRBV28 with TRBJ2-2, with 8 bases matching TRBD1. Germline CDR1 MDHEN, CDR2 SYDVKM. After removal of 6 bases from V and 6 bases from J, the junction contained 15 bases not matched to a gene. This CDR3 region has 17 residues. The CDR3 nucleotides read TGTGCCAGCAGACTTCAGGGGGCGCGGAAGATGTCCGGGGAGCTGTTTTTT. It translates to CASRLQGARKMSGELFF.

The chain is built from TRBV7-9 and TRBJ1-1, with D unclear. The CDR3 has 15 amino acids. Trimming stripped 2 bases from V and 1 base from J, with 11 bases between. CDR1 and CDR2 from the germline V gene are SEHNR and FQNEAQ (reference sequence). The DNA of the CDR3 is TGTGCCAGCAGCTTACCGGGTCACCCGAACACTGAAGCTTTCTTT. This codes for CASSLPGHPNTEAFF.

The rearrangement joins TRBV7-9 to TRBJ2-2, with a possible D match to TRBD1 (5 bases). The CDR3 has 12 amino acids. With 7 bases removed from V and 3 bases from J, the gap between germline ends came to 6 bases. Germline-derived CDR1 and CDR2 are SEHNR and FQNEAQ (reference sequence). CDR3 bases: TGTGCCAGCATCAGGGACACCGGGGAGCTGTTTTTT. It codes for CASIRDTGELFF. The entire variable domain, with the rest obtained from reference TRBV7-9 and TRBJ2-2, is as follows: DTGVSQNPRHKITKRGQNVTFRCDPISEHNRLYWYRQTLGQGPEFLTYFQNEAQLEKSRLLSDRFSAERPKGSFSTLEIQRTEQGDSAMYLCASIRDTGELFFGEGSRLTVL.

This clone was picked up one time. The J gene is TRBJ2-7, the V gene TRBV11-2, with 7 bases matching TRBD1. V lost 8 bases and J lost 2; bases outside the gene matches: 6. The CDR3 is made up of 13 amino acids. Germline V gene data show CDR1 as SGHAT and CDR2 as FQNNGV. The CDR3 nucleotides are TGTGCCAGCTCCCGGACAGGCCCCTACGAGCAGTACTTC. Residues: CASSRTGPYEQYF.

This clone was seen a few times. The chain has TRBV28 and TRBJ1-5; a possible D gene is TRBD1 (6 bases). Trimming removed 6 bases at V and 5 bases at J, with 14 bases between. Germline V gives CDR1 MDHEN, CDR2 SYDVKM. The CDR3 is 14 residues long. CDR3 coding DNA: TGTGCCAGCAGACAGGGTCACGGGGATCAGCCCCAGCATTTT. Translated, it gives CASRQGHGDQPQHF.

The chain combines TRBV29-1 with TRBJ2-3; D is perhaps TRBD1 (5 bases). The length of the CDR3 is 15 residues. The germline gives CDR1 SQVTM, CDR2 ANQGSEA. The V gene lost 3 bases and the J gene lost 1 base, with 14 bases spanning the gap. As DNA, the CDR3 is TGCAGCGTTGATAATTGGCAGGGTGGCACAGATACGCAGTATTTT. This codes for CSVDNWQGGTDTQYF.

The V gene is TRBV7-8, the J gene TRBJ2-2, with TRBD2 as a possible D gene (6 bases). The CDR3 spans 16 residues. V lost 5 bases, J lost 7 bases, and 20 bases lay in between. Germline V gene data show CDR1 as SGHVS and CDR2 as FQNEAQ. The CDR3 reads CASSQGGVLGGGELFF. For the CDR3, the DNA is TGTGCCAGCAGCCAAGGAGGGGTGCTGGGTGGCGGGGAGCTGTTTTTT.

This clone turned up a few times. This chain uses TRBV4-1 with TRBJ2-7; the match to TRBD1 covers 7 bases. The germline CDR1 and CDR2 sequences are MGHRA and YSYEKL. Trimming at V came to 6 bases and at J to 3 bases, leaving 5 bases not matched to a gene. This CDR3 spans 13 amino acids. CDR3 loop: CASSPQGDYEQYF. The CDR3 bases are TGCGCCAGCAGTCCCCAGGGGGACTACGAGCAGTACTTC.

This rearrangement joins TRBV2 to TRBJ2-1; D gene ambiguous. V shed 5 bases and J shed 8 bases, with 7 bases lying between them. From germline, CDR1 is SNHLY and CDR2 FYNNEI. The CDR3 has 11 residues. CDR3 loop: CASSQRYEQFF. The CDR3 nucleotides read TGTGCCAGCAGTCAGAGGTATGAGCAGTTCTTC.

This clone appeared a single time. CDR3 bases: TGCGCCAGCAGCTTAGGACTAGCGGGAGAAGATACGCAGTATTTT. Translated: CASSLGLAGEDTQYF. The chain links TRBV5-1 to TRBJ2-3, with 13 positions matching TRBD2. The CDR3 extends over 15 amino acids. CDR1 is SGHRS, CDR2 YFSETQ, per germline. With 2 bases clipped from V and 5 bases from J, the junction kept 2 bases outside the gene matches.

This chain links TRBV5-1 with TRBJ2-1; TRBD2 matches 9 bases. V shed 4 bases and J 6 bases; nucleotides not matched to a gene: 8. From germline, CDR1 is SGHRS and CDR2 YFSETQ. The CDR3 sequence is 15 residues long. The CDR3 bases are TGCGCCAGCAGCCCCCGAGCGGGAGGAGGCAATGAGCAGTTCTTC. This translates into CASSPRAGGGNEQFF. Complete variable domain (other parts from reference TRBV5-1 and TRBJ2-1): KAGVTQTPRYLIKTRGQQVTLSCSPISGHRSVSWYQQTPGQGLQFLFEYFSETQRNKGNFPGRFSGRQFSNSRSEMNVSTLELGDSALYLCASSPRAGGGNEQFFGPGTRLTVL.

The genes are TRBV28 and TRBJ1-6; no clear D gene. V was shortened by 6 bases and J by 7 bases, with 10 bases between the two germline ends. The germline CDR1 and CDR2 sequences are MDHEN and SYDVKM. There are 13 residues in the CDR3. CDR3 in DNA: TGTGCCAGCAGCCAACTCCTAAATTCACCCCTCCACTTT. The encoded protein is CASSQLLNSPLHF.

This clone was detected once. The rearrangement uses TRBV7-8 and TRBJ2-2; 10 bases align to TRBD2. The CDR3 spans 18 residues. From germline, CDR1 is SGHVS and CDR2 FQNEAQ. V was clipped by 1 base and J by 2 bases; unmatched bases: 7. CDR3 in amino acids: CASSLVTSGVLNTGELFF. Here the CDR3 DNA reads TGTGCCAGCAGCTTAGTAACTAGCGGGGTTCTTAACACCGGGGAGCTGTTTTTT.

To note about this clone: At one of its ends the junction is not consistent with the germline gene, which may arise from a read error. This chain joins TRBV28 and TRBJ2-7, with D perhaps TRBD1 (6 bases). There are 12 residues in the CDR3. Germline assignment: CDR1 MDHEN and CDR2 SYDVKM. In nucleotides, the CDR3 is TGTGCCAGCAGTTCCCCGGGACACGATCAGTACTTC. Its translation is CASSSPGHDQYF.

This sequence joins TRBV28 and TRBJ2-2, with D possibly matching TRBD1 (5 bases). The CDR3 runs 14 residues. CDR1 and CDR2 from the germline V gene are MDHEN and SYDVKM. V lost 8 bases and J lost 0, with 10 bases in between. CDR3 sequence reads: CASGALANTGELFF. CDR3 sequence (DNA): TGTGCCAGCGGGGCGCTCGCGAACACCGGGGAGCTGTTTTTT.

The chain employs TRBV28 and TRBJ2-1; 13 bases are shared with TRBD2. The V segment lost 7 bases and the J segment 3 bases; nucleotides outside the gene matches: 6. Germline values: CDR1 MDHEN, CDR2 SYDVKM. The CDR3 contains 16 residues. CDR3 sequence (DNA): TGTGCCAGCATGACTAGCGGGGGGAAACACTACAATGAGCAGTTCTTC. Protein product: CASMTSGGKHYNEQFF.

The V gene is TRBV27, the J gene TRBJ2-7, with 10 bases identical to TRBD1. Per germline, CDR1 MNHEY and CDR2 SMNVEV (reference sequence). There are 16 residues in the CDR3. The V and J ends lost 7 bases and 7 bases, in that order; junction bases with no gene match: 16. The CDR3 reads CASISGDRGTPGEQYF. The CDR3 DNA follows: TGTGCCAGCATCTCAGGGGACAGGGGAACCCCGGGGGAGCAGTACTTC.

J is TRBJ1-2 and V is TRBV18, with TRBD1 matching 12 bases. V lost 0 bases and J lost 8; bases outside the gene matches: 4. The CDR3 extends over 15 amino acids. Germline V gene sequence: CDR1 KGHSH, CDR2 LQKENI. The DNA for the CDR3 is TGTGCCAGCTCACCACCGGGACAGGGGGCGCGGGGCTACACCTTC. This gives the protein CASSPPGQGARGYTF.

The chain couples TRBV7-9 to TRBJ2-1; D gene unclear. The V gene lost 1 base and the J gene lost 15 bases, with 7 bases spanning the gap. CDR1 is SEHNR, CDR2 FQNEAQ, per germline (reference sequence). The CDR3 contains 10 residues. CDR3 sequence (DNA): TGTGCCAGCAGCTTAGAGCACGGGTTCTTC. This translates into CASSLEHGFF.

The chain links TRBV7-2 to TRBJ2-5; D gene unclear. The CDR3 has 14 residues. The V end was cut by 1 base, the J end by 1 base, with 7 bases between. Germline CDR1 reads SGHTA; CDR2 reads FQGNSA. DNA for the CDR3: TGTGCCAGCAGCTTAGAGCAGGCCCAAGAGACCCAGTACTTC. Its protein is CASSLEQAQETQYF.

The V gene is TRBV10-3, the J gene TRBJ2-5; a possible D gene is TRBD1 (6 bases). CDR3 length: 16 amino acids. V lost 9 bases and J 2 bases, leaving 22 bases between the germline ends. Germline V gives CDR1 ENHRY, CDR2 SYGVKD. CDR3 amino acids: CAIGSFPGTIQETQYF. The CDR3 nucleotides are TGTGCCATAGGGTCCTTTCCCGGGACAATACAAGAGACCCAGTACTTC.